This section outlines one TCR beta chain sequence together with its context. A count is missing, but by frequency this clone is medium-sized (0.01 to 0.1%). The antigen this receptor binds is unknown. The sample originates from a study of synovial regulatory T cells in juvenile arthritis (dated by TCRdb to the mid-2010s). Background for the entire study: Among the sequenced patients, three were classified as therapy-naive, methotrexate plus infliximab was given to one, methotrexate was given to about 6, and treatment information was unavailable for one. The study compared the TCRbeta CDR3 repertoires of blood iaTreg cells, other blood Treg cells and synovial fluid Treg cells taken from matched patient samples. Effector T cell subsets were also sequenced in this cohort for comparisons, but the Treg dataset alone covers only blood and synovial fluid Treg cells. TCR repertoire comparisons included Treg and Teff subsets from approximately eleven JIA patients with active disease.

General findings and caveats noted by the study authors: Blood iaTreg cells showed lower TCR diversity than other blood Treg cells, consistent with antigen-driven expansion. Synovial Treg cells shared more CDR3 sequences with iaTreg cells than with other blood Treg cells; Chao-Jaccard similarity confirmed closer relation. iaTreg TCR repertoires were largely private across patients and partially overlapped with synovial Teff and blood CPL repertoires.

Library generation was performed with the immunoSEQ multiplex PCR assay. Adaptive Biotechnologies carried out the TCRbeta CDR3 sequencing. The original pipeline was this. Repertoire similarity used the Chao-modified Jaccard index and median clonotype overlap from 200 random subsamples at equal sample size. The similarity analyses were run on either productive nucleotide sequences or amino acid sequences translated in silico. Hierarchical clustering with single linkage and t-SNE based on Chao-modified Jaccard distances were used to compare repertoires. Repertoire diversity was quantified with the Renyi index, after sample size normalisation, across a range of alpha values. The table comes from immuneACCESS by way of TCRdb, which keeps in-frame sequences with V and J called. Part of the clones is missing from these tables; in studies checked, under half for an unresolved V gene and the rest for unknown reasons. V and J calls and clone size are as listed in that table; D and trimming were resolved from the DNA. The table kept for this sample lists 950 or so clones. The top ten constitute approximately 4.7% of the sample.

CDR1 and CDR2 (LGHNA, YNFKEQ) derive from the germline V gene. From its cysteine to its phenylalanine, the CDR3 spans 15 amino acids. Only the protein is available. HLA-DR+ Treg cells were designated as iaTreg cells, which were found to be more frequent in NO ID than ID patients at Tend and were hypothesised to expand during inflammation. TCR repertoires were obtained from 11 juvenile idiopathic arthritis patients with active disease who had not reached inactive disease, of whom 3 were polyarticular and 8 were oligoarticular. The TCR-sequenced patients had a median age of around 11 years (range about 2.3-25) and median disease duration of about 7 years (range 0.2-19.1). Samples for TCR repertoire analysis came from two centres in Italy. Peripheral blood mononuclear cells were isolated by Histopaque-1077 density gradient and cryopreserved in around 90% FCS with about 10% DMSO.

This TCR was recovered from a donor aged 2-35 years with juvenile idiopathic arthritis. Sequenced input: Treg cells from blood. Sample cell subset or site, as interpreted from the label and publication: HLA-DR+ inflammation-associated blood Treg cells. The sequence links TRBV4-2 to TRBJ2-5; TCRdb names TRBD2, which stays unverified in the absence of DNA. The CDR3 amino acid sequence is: CASSLQTGGEETQYF.